A selection of T cell receptor beta chains follows, all from one sample in a study of blood T cell repertoires in COVID-19. The assay was immunoSEQ multiplex PCR, and TCRdb's table has in-frame clones only and misses some. The table lists approximately 97,000 clones, just under 95% of them singletons. The sample taken for sequencing was peripheral blood. Source of these receptors: a woman aged 45-65 years with COVID-19, enrolled during active disease. CDR3s include the opening cysteine and the closing phenylalanine or tryptophan. Fields, in order: J gene, D gene, V gene, clone size, CDR3 protein. A D gene is named only where the DNA matches it firmly. Not all rows give a size; the values are once, few, many and, for expanded clones, a class.

>TRBJ1-1|.|TRBV7-3|once
CASSPRGGREAFF
>TRBJ1-2|TRBD1|TRBV5-1|once
CASSPNRGLNYGYTF
>TRBJ2-1|TRBD2|TRBV28|once
CASSRLGLGNEQFF
>TRBJ1-3|.|TRBV5-6|.
CASSFIGNTIYF
>TRBJ1-1|.|TRBV5-3|.
CARSSSQRTLNTEAFF
>TRBJ1-3|TRBD1|TRBV6-2/TRBV6-3|.
CASSWDSPRNTIYF
>TRBJ1-1|TRBD1|TRBV9|.
CASSVLTGAAEAFF
>TRBJ2-3|TRBD2|TRBV19|.
CASSIDKRGASTDTQYF
>TRBJ1-1|.|TRBV2|few
CAACFRGTEAFF
>TRBJ1-2|.|TRBV25-1|.
CASSVQGNVGYTF